These T cell receptor beta chains were read from a single sample in a study of blood T cells in healthy people across ages. MiXCR, run by TCRdb on the 5' RACE reads, gives a single entry per CDR3 protein. Here the sample spans 1.5 million to 2 million distinct CDR3 sequences, about 49% being singletons. Material: blood. The receptors stem from a woman between 40 and 50 years old in good health. The CDR3 runs from the conserved cysteine through the conserved F or W. The order of the fields is CDR3 DNA, CDR3 protein, clone size, J gene, D gene, V gene. D genes are given only for firm matches. Size is omitted from some rows. Given values are once, few, many or a class for expanded clones.

cdr3_nt: TGTGCCAGCAGCCAAGATGACTACTCCTACGAGCAGTACTTC
cdr3_aa: CASSQDDYSYEQYF
clone_size: few
j_call: TRBJ2-7
d_call: NA
v_call: TRBV4-2

cdr3_nt: TGTGCCAGCAGTTTTGGGGGGGCCGACTCCTACAATGAGCAGTTCTTC
cdr3_aa: CASSFGGADSYNEQFF
clone_size: NA
j_call: TRBJ2-1
d_call: NA
v_call: TRBV28

cdr3_nt: TGTGCCAGCAGTACCGGGACTAGCGGCACAGATACGCAGTATTTT
cdr3_aa: CASSTGTSGTDTQYF
clone_size: many
j_call: TRBJ2-3
d_call: TRBD2
v_call: TRBV6-2/TRBV6-3

cdr3_nt: TGCAGCGTCCTTACGACAGGGACGAACTATGGCTACACCTTC
cdr3_aa: CSVLTTGTNYGYTF
clone_size: NA
j_call: TRBJ1-2
d_call: TRBD1
v_call: TRBV29-1

cdr3_nt: TGTGCCAGTAGTTTCGGCCCAGCACAAGAGACCCAGTACTTC
cdr3_aa: CASSFGPAQETQYF
clone_size: NA
j_call: TRBJ2-5
d_call: NA
v_call: TRBV27

cdr3_nt: TGTGCCAGCAGCTTACAGGGGAGGGGGGAGACCCAGTACTTC
cdr3_aa: CASSLQGRGETQYF
clone_size: many
j_call: TRBJ2-5
d_call: NA
v_call: TRBV7-2

cdr3_nt: TGTGCCAGCAGCGTAGGCAGCGCCGGCCCAGCTTTCTTT
cdr3_aa: CASSVGSAGPAFF
clone_size: NA
j_call: TRBJ1-1
d_call: NA
v_call: TRBV9

cdr3_nt: TGCAGTGCTAGGGGTCTCGAGTCAGGGGTCTCCTACGAGCAGTACTTC
cdr3_aa: CSARGLESGVSYEQYF
clone_size: few
j_call: TRBJ2-7
d_call: NA
v_call: TRBV20-1

cdr3_nt: TGCAGTGCTAGAGGGGGGTCGCGGGGGGCTTACAATGAGCAGTTCTTC
cdr3_aa: CSARGGSRGAYNEQFF
clone_size: NA
j_call: TRBJ2-1
d_call: TRBD2
v_call: TRBV20-1

cdr3_nt: TGTGCCAGCAGTGACTCTCCAGGGCGATATGGCTACACCTTC
cdr3_aa: CASSDSPGRYGYTF
clone_size: NA
j_call: TRBJ1-2
d_call: NA
v_call: TRBV6-4

cdr3_nt: TGTGCCAGCAGTCTACAGGGGGTCGAGCAGTACTTC
cdr3_aa: CASSLQGVEQYF
clone_size: few
j_call: TRBJ2-7
d_call: TRBD1
v_call: TRBV6-2/TRBV6-3

cdr3_nt: TGCAGCGTTAAAGGACTAGAGGGGTTTAGCTCCTACAATGAGCAGTTCTTC
cdr3_aa: CSVKGLEGFSSYNEQFF
clone_size: NA
j_call: TRBJ2-1
d_call: TRBD2
v_call: TRBV29-1

cdr3_nt: TGTGCCAGCAGCTTGTGGCGGGGCGTTGGGCAGTTCTTC
cdr3_aa: CASSLWRGVGQFF
clone_size: NA
j_call: TRBJ2-1
d_call: NA
v_call: TRBV5-6

cdr3_nt: TGTGCCACCAGCAGCAGGACTAGCGGGGGATCAGATACGCAGTATTTT
cdr3_aa: CATSSRTSGGSDTQYF
clone_size: NA
j_call: TRBJ2-3
d_call: TRBD2
v_call: TRBV15

cdr3_nt: TGCGCCAGCAGCCTGCCCGGGACTGGCGGGCAGTACTTC
cdr3_aa: CASSLPGTGGQYF
clone_size: NA
j_call: TRBJ2-4
d_call: NA
v_call: TRBV5-1

cdr3_nt: TGTGCCAGCAGCCTCGCTGGACTCGGAATTTACAATGAGCAGTTCTTC
cdr3_aa: CASSLAGLGIYNEQFF
clone_size: once
j_call: TRBJ2-1
d_call: NA
v_call: TRBV5-6

cdr3_nt: TGTGCCACCAGTGATCGCTCATTAACTAGCCGCAACTACAATGAGCAGTTCTTC
cdr3_aa: CATSDRSLTSRNYNEQFF
clone_size: NA
j_call: TRBJ2-1
d_call: NA
v_call: TRBV24-1

cdr3_nt: TGTGCCAGCAGCCAAGCCCGAACGACTAGCGGCCTTCACAATGAGCAGTTCTTC
cdr3_aa: CASSQARTTSGLHNEQFF
clone_size: NA
j_call: TRBJ2-1
d_call: TRBD2
v_call: TRBV4-2

cdr3_nt: TGTGCCAGCAGCCCTTGGGACAGCCCTGGAGAGACCCAGTACTTC
cdr3_aa: CASSPWDSPGETQYF
clone_size: NA
j_call: TRBJ2-5
d_call: TRBD1
v_call: TRBV9

cdr3_nt: TGTGCCAGCAGCGCCTATCCGAACATGGGGCAGGGAATCGTCGATGAGCAGTTCTTC
cdr3_aa: CASSAYPNMGQGIVDEQFF
clone_size: few
j_call: TRBJ2-1
d_call: NA
v_call: TRBV7-8

cdr3_nt: TGTGCCAGCAGCGTAGAGAGCTCCTATAATTCACCCCTCCACTTT
cdr3_aa: CASSVESSYNSPLHF
clone_size: NA
j_call: TRBJ1-6
d_call: NA
v_call: TRBV9

cdr3_nt: TGTGCCAGCATTGTTCCCCAAGAGACCCAGTACTTC
cdr3_aa: CASIVPQETQYF
clone_size: NA
j_call: TRBJ2-5
d_call: NA
v_call: TRBV12-3/TRBV12-4

cdr3_nt: TGTGCCAGCAGCCCTAGCGGAGGGGTTGAGCAGTACTTC
cdr3_aa: CASSPSGGVEQYF
clone_size: NA
j_call: TRBJ2-5
d_call: TRBD2
v_call: TRBV7-2

cdr3_nt: TGTGCCAGCAGTGCGGGACAGGCACTCTCTGGGGCCAACGTCCTGACTTTC
cdr3_aa: CASSAGQALSGANVLTF
clone_size: NA
j_call: TRBJ2-6
d_call: TRBD1
v_call: TRBV6-1